The 28 T cell receptor beta chains given below trace back to one sample, sequenced in a study of blood T cell repertoires in COVID-19 (TCRdb year 2020). Receptor libraries were prepared by the immunoSEQ multiplex PCR assay. Imported from immuneACCESS, the table was reduced by TCRdb to in-frame sequences with V and J called. These copies leave out some clones; in studies compared against another copy, an unresolved V gene accounts for under half, and the cause of the remainder is not known. A total of some 300,000 clones appear in this sample, roughly 89% of them only once. The top ten clonotypes cover less than 3% of the sample. Sequenced sample: PBMCs or T cells enriched from blood (not recorded which). All receptors come from a woman in her 50s who had been exposed to COVID-19.

The rearrangement links TRBV12-3 or TRBV12-4 to TRBJ2-3, with D unresolved. The ends were cut back, 5 bases at V and 9 bases at J, with 12 bases in the middle. This CDR3 spans 12 amino acids. This chain's CDR3 is CASSPARMTQYF. CDR3 bases: TGTGCCAGCAGTCCCGCTAGGATGACGCAGTATTTT.

Only a few counts were recorded for this clone. The chain recombines TRBV5-1 with TRBJ1-2; TRBD1 matches at 12 bases. The V gene end was trimmed by 4 bases and the J gene end by 3 bases; junction bases not matched to a gene: 4. The CDR3 spans 15 residues. Germline V gene data show CDR1 as SGHRS and CDR2 as YFSETQ. DNA of the CDR3: TGCGCCAGCAGCGGGGGACAGGGGGCCGACTATGGCTACACCTTC. Protein sequence: CASSGGQGADYGYTF.

CDR3 bases: TGTGCCAGCAGCTTTCGGATGGCGGGCGAGCAGTACTTC. Translating it yields CASSFRMAGEQYF. The chain combines TRBV11-1 with TRBJ2-7, with D possibly TRBD2 on 5 matching bases. Germline lookup yields CDR1 SGHAT and CDR2 FQDESV (reference sequence). With 3 bases removed from V and 6 bases from J, the gap between germline ends came to 12 bases. The CDR3 length is 13 residues. Together with reference TRBV11-1 and TRBJ2-7, the CDR3 gives the full variable domain: EAEVAQSPRYKITEKSQAVAFWCDPISGHATLYWYRQILGQGPELLVQFQDESVVDDSQLPKDRFSAERLKGVDSTLKIQPAELGDSAMYLCASSFRMAGEQYFGPGTRLTVT.

J is TRBJ2-7 and V is TRBV11-1, with D perhaps matching TRBD1 (5 bases). This CDR3 has 15 residues. CDR1 is SGHAT, CDR2 FQDESV, per germline (reference sequence). V was clipped by 5 bases and J by 2 bases, with 16 bases between them. The CDR3 here is CASSQDPGPTYEQYF. The CDR3 bases are TGTGCCAGCAGCCAGGATCCAGGGCCCACCTACGAGCAGTACTTC.

The chain links TRBV5-1 to TRBJ1-3; 8 bases line up with TRBD1. Trimming at V came to 2 bases and at J to 8 bases, leaving 6 bases not matched to a gene. CDR1 SGHRS and CDR2 YFSETQ come from the germline V gene. The length of the CDR3 is 14 residues. The CDR3 region has the DNA TGCGCCAGCAGCTTCGGACAGGGCCAGGACACCATATATTTT. Translation: CASSFGQGQDTIYF.

V usage is TRBV28 and J usage is TRBJ1-5; a possible D gene is TRBD1 (6 bases). CDR1 is MDHEN, CDR2 SYDVKM, per germline. The CDR3 length is 15 residues. The V gene lost 6 bases and the J gene lost 4 bases, with 16 bases spanning the gap. CDR3 loop: CASSSGGGKNQPQHF. The CDR3 DNA sequence: TGTGCCAGCAGCTCCGGGGGGGGCAAGAATCAGCCCCAGCATTTT.

A single count supports this clone. The rearrangement joins TRBV6-5 to TRBJ2-2; TRBD1 matches 9 bases. The CDR3 spans 14 residues. The V gene end was trimmed by 6 bases and the J gene end by 5 bases; junction bases not matched to a gene: 4. The germline V gene encodes CDR1 MNHEY and CDR2 SVGAGI. In nucleotides, the CDR3 is TGTGCCAGCAGGACAGGGGGTGGTACCGGGGAGCTGTTTTTT. It translates to CASRTGGGTGELFF.

This clone was observed a few times. The rearrangement uses TRBV14 and TRBJ1-1; D unresolved. CDR1 SGHDN and CDR2 FVKESK come from the germline V gene. V was pared by 0 bases and J by 5 bases, with 7 bases between. This CDR3 comprises 13 residues. CDR3 amino acids: CASSQELETEAFF. The CDR3 nucleotides are TGTGCCAGCAGCCAAGAACTTGAGACTGAAGCTTTCTTT.

The V call is TRBV4-1, the J call TRBJ2-7; D not certain. Deletions cut 0 bases from V and 2 bases from J, with 11 bases between. The CDR3 is 15 residues long. Germline CDR1 MGHRA, CDR2 YSYEKL. The CDR3 DNA reads TGCGCCAGCAGCCAAGATGGGCAGAGAACCTACGAGCAGTACTTC. Its protein is CASSQDGQRTYEQYF.

The gene calls are TRBV2 and TRBJ1-4, with 8 bases matching TRBD1. CDR3 length equals 14 residues. CDR1 and CDR2 (germline): SNHLY, FYNNEI. With 4 bases clipped from V and 4 bases from J, the junction kept 2 bases outside the gene matches. For the CDR3, the DNA is TGTGCCAGCAGTGGTACAGGGGGTAATGAAAAACTGTTTTTT. Encoded protein: CASSGTGGNEKLFF.

The chain combines TRBV5-1 with TRBJ2-2; D may be TRBD2 (5 bases). This CDR3 is built from 14 residues. The ends were cut back, 2 bases at V and 5 bases at J, with 10 bases in the middle. From germline, CDR1 is SGHRS and CDR2 YFSETQ. The CDR3: CASSLDGETGELFF. The CDR3 bases are TGCGCCAGCAGCTTAGACGGGGAAACCGGGGAGCTGTTTTTT. The full variable domain, with the rest looked up from reference TRBV5-1 and TRBJ2-2, is KAGVTQTPRYLIKTRGQQVTLSCSPISGHRSVSWYQQTPGQGLQFLFEYFSETQRNKGNFPGRFSGRQFSNSRSEMNVSTLELGDSALYLCASSLDGETGELFFGEGSRLTVL.

This clone has a handful of counts. In the same sample, other DNA sequences code for this CDR3. This chain links TRBV5-1 with TRBJ1-2, with TRBD1 matching over 7 bases. Germline CDR1 is SGHRS and CDR2 is YFSETQ. This CDR3 comprises 13 residues. The V gene end was trimmed by 7 bases and the J gene end by 5 bases; junction bases not matched to a gene: 8. CDR3 nucleotides: TGCGCCAGCGGCACAGGGGAAGATTATGGCTACACCTTC. This encodes CASGTGEDYGYTF.

V is TRBV28 and J is TRBJ1-4; 8 nucleotides line up with TRBD1. Germline V lookup: CDR1 MDHEN, CDR2 SYDVKM. Unmatched junction bases numbered 10, after V lost 5 bases and J lost 8 bases. The CDR3 consists of 15 residues. The CDR3 protein is CASSTPGQGVEKLFF. The DNA of the CDR3 is TGTGCCAGCAGTACCCCCGGACAGGGAGTCGAAAAACTGTTTTTT.

The chain has TRBV19 and TRBJ1-1, with D maybe TRBD1 (5 bases). The germline gives CDR1 LNHDA, CDR2 SQIVND (reference sequence). The CDR3 sequence is 15 residues long. Trimming removed 4 bases at V and 7 bases at J, with 19 bases between. The CDR3 region is CASSTSGLAKLEAFF. As DNA, the CDR3 is TGTGCCAGTAGTACCTCGGGACTCGCTAAACTTGAAGCTTTCTTT.

This chain links TRBV19 with TRBJ1-2; D uncertain. Germline V gene data show CDR1 as LNHDA and CDR2 as SQIVND (reference sequence). The germline V and J ends were trimmed by 0 bases and 2 bases, with 4 bases remaining between them. This CDR3 has 13 amino acids. CDR3 sequence (DNA): TGTGCCAGTAGTATAGAGGGCAACTATGGCTACACCTTC. This encodes CASSIEGNYGYTF.

The chain joins TRBV6-5 to TRBJ1-2; no reliable D call. CDR3 length equals 12 residues. V shed 6 bases and J shed 4 bases, with 9 bases lying between them. Germline V gene data show CDR1 as MNHEY and CDR2 as SVGAGI. CDR3 nucleotide sequence: TGTGCCAGCAGATCACTCTCCTATGGCTACACCTTC. Its translation: CASRSLSYGYTF.

J is TRBJ2-1 and V is TRBV14; D possibly corresponds to TRBD2 (7 bases). Deletions cut 1 base from V and 15 bases from J, with 28 bases between. Germline V lookup: CDR1 SGHDN, CDR2 FVKESK. This CDR3 is built from 17 residues. The CDR3 reads CASSQGLPGAGAPLGFF. In nucleotides, the CDR3 is TGTGCCAGCAGCCAAGGACTACCGGGGGCGGGGGCCCCTCTGGGGTTCTTC.

This clone was counted a few times. The rearrangement links TRBV30 to TRBJ2-7; a weak D match, TRBD1 (5 bases). The germline V and J ends were trimmed by 3 bases and 4 bases, with 10 bases remaining between them. The CDR3 covers 12 residues. CDR1 and CDR2 from the germline V gene are GTSNPN and SVGIG (reference sequence). CDR3 in amino acids: CAWSLTAYEQYF. The CDR3, as DNA: TGTGCCTGGAGCTTGACAGCATACGAGCAGTACTTC.

This chain links TRBV5-1 with TRBJ2-1; 9 nucleotides agree with TRBD2. The trim removed 3 bases at V and 2 bases at J, leaving 6 bases unmatched. The CDR3 is 16 amino acids. Germline values: CDR1 SGHRS, CDR2 YFSETQ. The CDR3: CASSSMGGGAYNEQFF. The CDR3 DNA reads TGCGCCAGCAGCTCCATGGGCGGGGGGGCCTACAATGAGCAGTTCTTC.

V is TRBV6-5 and J is TRBJ1-2, with 7 bases identical to TRBD1. The CDR3 covers 14 residues. V lost 7 bases and J lost 4; bases outside the gene matches: 9. Germline V gene lookup returns CDR1 MNHEY and CDR2 SVGAGI. CDR3 amino acids: CASKGAGGSYGYTF. The CDR3 DNA reads as TGTGCCAGCAAGGGGGCAGGGGGTTCCTATGGCTACACCTTC.

The chain has TRBV7-8 and TRBJ2-1; 7 bases are shared with TRBD2. This CDR3 has 16 amino acids. J was trimmed by 3 bases and V by 1 base; bases with no gene match: 6. CDR1 and CDR2 (germline): SGHVS, FQNEAQ. CDR3 protein: CASSLGRGEVYNEQFF. The CDR3 DNA reads as TGTGCCAGCAGCTTAGGTCGGGGGGAGGTCTACAATGAGCAGTTCTTC.

The chain carries TRBV29-1 and TRBJ2-7; a possible D gene is TRBD1 (6 bases). V was cut by 3 bases and J by 0 bases, with 6 bases left in between. Germline V gene data show CDR1 as SQVTM and CDR2 as ANQGSEA. The CDR3 spans 12 residues. The chain's CDR3 is CSVEGASYEQYF. CDR3 nucleotides: TGCAGCGTTGAGGGGGCCTCCTACGAGCAGTACTTC.

The V call is TRBV28, the J call TRBJ1-6; 8 nucleotides agree with TRBD1. V dropped 5 bases and J dropped 0; count of bases not matched to a gene: 9. Germline V gene lookup returns CDR1 MDHEN and CDR2 SYDVKM. The CDR3 is 18 residues long. CDR3 protein: CASSQGQGGISYNSPLHF. The DNA for the CDR3 is TGTGCCAGCAGTCAAGGACAGGGAGGAATCTCCTATAATTCACCCCTCCACTTT.

V and J are TRBV5-1 and TRBJ1-6, with 7 bases identical to TRBD1. CDR1 and CDR2 from the germline V gene are SGHRS and YFSETQ. The CDR3 runs 16 residues. J gave up 6 bases and V 3 bases, and 9 bases lay outside the gene matches. Written as DNA, the CDR3 is TGCGCCAGCAGCTCTTCTGGGACAGCGATTAATTCACCCCTCCACTTT. It specifies CASSSSGTAINSPLHF.

The chain is built from TRBV28 and TRBJ1-5; D might be TRBD1 (5 bases). CDR3 size: 17 residues. V was clipped by 2 bases and J by 4 bases, with 18 bases between them. CDR1 MDHEN and CDR2 SYDVKM come from the germline V gene. CDR3 sequence (DNA): TGTGCCAGCAGTTTAATAACCGGGGGTGCGGGAAATCAGCCCCAGCATTTT. This sequence encodes CASSLITGGAGNQPQHF.

This clone was recorded a few times. The chain is built from TRBV18 and TRBJ1-2; 10 bases fit TRBD1. The CDR3 covers 15 residues. Germline V gene sequence: CDR1 KGHSH, CDR2 LQKENI. The trim removed 3 bases at V and 6 bases at J, leaving 7 bases unmatched. CDR3 bases: TGTGCCAGCTCACCCCGCGGGACAGGGGCGGATGGCTACACCTTC. Its protein product is CASSPRGTGADGYTF.

This clone was detected once. V usage is TRBV28 and J usage is TRBJ1-4, with 7 bases that match TRBD1. The length of the CDR3 is 14 residues. The germline V gene has CDR1 MDHEN and CDR2 SYDVKM. The V segment lost 3 bases and the J segment 3 bases; nucleotides outside the gene matches: 1. CDR3 nucleotides: TGTGCCAGCAGTTTGGGGACAGCTAATGAAAAACTGTTTTTT. This sequence encodes CASSLGTANEKLFF.

The V and J genes are TRBV7-2 and TRBJ2-5, with D possibly matching TRBD2 (7 bases). The CDR3 runs 16 residues. Germline CDR1 reads SGHTA; CDR2 reads FQGNSA. V lost 2 bases, J lost 4 bases, and 17 bases lay in between. Here the CDR3 reads CASSLLGGALGETQYF. CDR3 nucleotide sequence: TGTGCCAGCAGCTTACTTGGGGGGGCCTTGGGAGAGACCCAGTACTTC.